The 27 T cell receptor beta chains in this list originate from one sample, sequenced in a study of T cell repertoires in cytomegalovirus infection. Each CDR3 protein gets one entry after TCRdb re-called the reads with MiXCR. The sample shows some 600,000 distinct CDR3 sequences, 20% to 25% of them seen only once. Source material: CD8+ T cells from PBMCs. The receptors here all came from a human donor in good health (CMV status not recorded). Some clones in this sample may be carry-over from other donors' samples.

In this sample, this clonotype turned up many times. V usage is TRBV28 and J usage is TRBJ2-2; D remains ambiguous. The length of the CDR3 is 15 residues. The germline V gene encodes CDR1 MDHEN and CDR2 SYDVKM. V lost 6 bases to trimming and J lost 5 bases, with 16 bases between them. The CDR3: CASSHGHRWTGELFF. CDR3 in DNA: TGTGCCAGCAGCCACGGGCACCGCTGGACCGGGGAGCTGTTTTTT.

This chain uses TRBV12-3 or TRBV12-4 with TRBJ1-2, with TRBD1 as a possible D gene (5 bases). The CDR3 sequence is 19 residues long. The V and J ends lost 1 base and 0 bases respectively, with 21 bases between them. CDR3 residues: CASSLVRLGAGNTNYGYTF. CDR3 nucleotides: TGTGCCAGCAGTTTAGTAAGGCTTGGGGCAGGAAATACTAACTATGGCTACACCTTC.

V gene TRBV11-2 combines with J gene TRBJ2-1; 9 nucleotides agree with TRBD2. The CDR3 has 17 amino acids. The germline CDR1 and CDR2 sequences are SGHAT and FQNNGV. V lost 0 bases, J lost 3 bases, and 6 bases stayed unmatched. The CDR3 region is CASSLEPSGGFYNEQFF. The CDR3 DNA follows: TGTGCCAGCAGCTTAGAGCCCAGCGGGGGGTTCTACAATGAGCAGTTCTTC.

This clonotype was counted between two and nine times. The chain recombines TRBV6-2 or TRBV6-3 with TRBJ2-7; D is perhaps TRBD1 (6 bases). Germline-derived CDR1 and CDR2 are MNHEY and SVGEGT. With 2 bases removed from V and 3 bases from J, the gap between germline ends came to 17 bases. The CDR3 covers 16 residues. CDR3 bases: TGTGCCAGCAGTTACGATTTGGACAGAACCTTCTACGAGCAGTACGTC. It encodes CASSYDLDRTFYEQYV.

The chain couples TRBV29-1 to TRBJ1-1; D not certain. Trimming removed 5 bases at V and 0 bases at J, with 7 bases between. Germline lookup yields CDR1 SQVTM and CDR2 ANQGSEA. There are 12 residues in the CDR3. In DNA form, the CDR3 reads TGCAGCGTTTCCCGAGTGAACACTGAAGCTTTCTTT. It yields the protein CSVSRVNTEAFF.

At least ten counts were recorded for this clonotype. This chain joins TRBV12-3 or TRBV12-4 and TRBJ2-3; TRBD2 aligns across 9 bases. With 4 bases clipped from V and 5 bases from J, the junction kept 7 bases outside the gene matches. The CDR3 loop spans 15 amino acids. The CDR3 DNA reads TGTGCCAGCAGTTCCAGCGGGGGGTATAAAGATACGCAGTATTTT. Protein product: CASSSSGGYKDTQYF.

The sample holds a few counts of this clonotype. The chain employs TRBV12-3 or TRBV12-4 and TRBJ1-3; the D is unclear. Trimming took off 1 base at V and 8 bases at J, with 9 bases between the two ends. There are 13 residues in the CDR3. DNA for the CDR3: TGTGCCAGCAGTTTAGGTATGGTCGACACCATATATTTT. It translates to CASSLGMVDTIYF.

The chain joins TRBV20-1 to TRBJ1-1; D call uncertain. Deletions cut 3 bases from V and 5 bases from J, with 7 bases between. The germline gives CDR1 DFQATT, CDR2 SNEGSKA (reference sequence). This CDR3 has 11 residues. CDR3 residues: CSASWGTEAFF. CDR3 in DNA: TGCAGTGCTAGTTGGGGAACTGAAGCTTTCTTT.

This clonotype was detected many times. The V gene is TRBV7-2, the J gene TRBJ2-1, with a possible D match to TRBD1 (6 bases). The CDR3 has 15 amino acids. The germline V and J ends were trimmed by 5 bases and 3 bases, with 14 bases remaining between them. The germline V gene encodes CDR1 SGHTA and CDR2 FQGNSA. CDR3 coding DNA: TGTGCCAGCAGCCCGGACAGAGCATTCTACAATGAGCAGTTCTTC. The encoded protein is CASSPDRAFYNEQFF.

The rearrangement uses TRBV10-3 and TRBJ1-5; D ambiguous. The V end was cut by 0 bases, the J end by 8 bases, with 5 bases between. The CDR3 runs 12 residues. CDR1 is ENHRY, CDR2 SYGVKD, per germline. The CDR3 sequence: CAISESREPQHF. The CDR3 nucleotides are TGTGCCATCAGTGAGTCGAGGGAGCCCCAGCATTTT.

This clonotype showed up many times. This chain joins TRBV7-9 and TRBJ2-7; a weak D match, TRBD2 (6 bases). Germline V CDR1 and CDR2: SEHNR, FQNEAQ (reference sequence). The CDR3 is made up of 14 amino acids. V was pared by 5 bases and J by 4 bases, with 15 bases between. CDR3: CASSSISRGYEQYV. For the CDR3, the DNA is TGTGCCAGCAGCAGCATCTCCCGGGGGTACGAGCAGTACGTC.

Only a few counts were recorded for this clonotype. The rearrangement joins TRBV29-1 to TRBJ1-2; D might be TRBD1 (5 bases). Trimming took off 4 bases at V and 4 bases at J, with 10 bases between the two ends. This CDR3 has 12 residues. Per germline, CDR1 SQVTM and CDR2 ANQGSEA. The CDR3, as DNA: TGCAGCGTTGTCGGGGGAGCCTATGGCTACACCTTC. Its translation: CSVVGGAYGYTF.

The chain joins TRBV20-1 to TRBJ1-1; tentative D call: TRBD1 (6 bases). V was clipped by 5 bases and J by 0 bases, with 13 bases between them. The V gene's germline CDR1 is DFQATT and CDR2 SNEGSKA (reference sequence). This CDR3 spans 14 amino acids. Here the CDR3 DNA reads TGCAGTGCTTGGGGGCTGTCCATGAACACTGAAGCTTTCTTT. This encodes CSAWGLSMNTEAFF.

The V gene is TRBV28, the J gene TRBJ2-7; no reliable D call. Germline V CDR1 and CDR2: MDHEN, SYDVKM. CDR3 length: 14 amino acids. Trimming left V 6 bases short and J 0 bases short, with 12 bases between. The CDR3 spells CASRNDIDSYEQYF. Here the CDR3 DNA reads TGTGCCAGCAGAAATGACATTGACTCCTACGAGCAGTACTTC.

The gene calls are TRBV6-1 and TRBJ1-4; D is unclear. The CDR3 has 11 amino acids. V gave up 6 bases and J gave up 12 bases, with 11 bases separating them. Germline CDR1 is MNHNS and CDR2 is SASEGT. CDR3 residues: CASRFGYQLFF. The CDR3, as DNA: TGTGCCAGCAGATTCGGGTATCAACTGTTTTTT.

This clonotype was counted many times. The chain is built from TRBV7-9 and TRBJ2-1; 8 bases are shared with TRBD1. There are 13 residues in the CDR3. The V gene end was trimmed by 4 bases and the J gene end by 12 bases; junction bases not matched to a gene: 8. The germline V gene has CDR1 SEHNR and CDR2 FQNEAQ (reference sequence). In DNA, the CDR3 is TGTGCCAGCAGCTCACCAGGGGGCCCGGGGCAGTTCTTC. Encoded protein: CASSSPGGPGQFF.

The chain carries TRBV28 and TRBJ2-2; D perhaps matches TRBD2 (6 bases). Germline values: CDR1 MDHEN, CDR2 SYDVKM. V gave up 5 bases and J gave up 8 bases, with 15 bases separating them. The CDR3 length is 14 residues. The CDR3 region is CASSPREGQGELFF. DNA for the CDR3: TGTGCCAGCAGTCCGCGGGAAGGCCAAGGGGAGCTGTTTTTT.

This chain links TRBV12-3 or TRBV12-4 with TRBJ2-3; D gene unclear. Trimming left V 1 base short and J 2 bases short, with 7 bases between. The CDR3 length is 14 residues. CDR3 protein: CASSLGPPTDTQYF. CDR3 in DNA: TGTGCCAGCAGTTTAGGGCCCCCCACAGATACGCAGTATTTT.

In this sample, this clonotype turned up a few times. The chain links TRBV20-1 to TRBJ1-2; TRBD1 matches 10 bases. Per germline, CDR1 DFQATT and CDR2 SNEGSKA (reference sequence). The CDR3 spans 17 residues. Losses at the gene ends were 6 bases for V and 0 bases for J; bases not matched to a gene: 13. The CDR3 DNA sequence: TGCAGTGCCTTCACTCGGGACAGGGGACCTTCTAACTATGGCTACACCTTC. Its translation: CSAFTRDRGPSNYGYTF.

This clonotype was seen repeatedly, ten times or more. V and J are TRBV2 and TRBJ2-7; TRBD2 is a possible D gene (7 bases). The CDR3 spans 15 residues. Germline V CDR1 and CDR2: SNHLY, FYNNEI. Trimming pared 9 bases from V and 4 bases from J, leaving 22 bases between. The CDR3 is CARNTGTTRPYEQYF. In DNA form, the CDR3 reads TGTGCCAGAAACACAGGGACTACTAGACCTTACGAGCAGTACTTC. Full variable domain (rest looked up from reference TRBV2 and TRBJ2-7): EPEVTQTPSHQVTQMGQEVILRCVPISNHLYFYWYRQILGQKVEFLVSFYNNEISEKSEIFDDQFSVERPDGSNFTLKIRSTKLEDSAMYFCARNTGTTRPYEQYFGPGTRLTVT.

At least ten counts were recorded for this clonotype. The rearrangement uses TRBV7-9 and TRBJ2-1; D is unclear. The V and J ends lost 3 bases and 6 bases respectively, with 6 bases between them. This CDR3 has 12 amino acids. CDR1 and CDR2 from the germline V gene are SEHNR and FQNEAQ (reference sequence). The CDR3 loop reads CASSLRINEQFF. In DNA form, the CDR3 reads TGTGCCAGCAGCTTGCGTATCAATGAGCAGTTCTTC.

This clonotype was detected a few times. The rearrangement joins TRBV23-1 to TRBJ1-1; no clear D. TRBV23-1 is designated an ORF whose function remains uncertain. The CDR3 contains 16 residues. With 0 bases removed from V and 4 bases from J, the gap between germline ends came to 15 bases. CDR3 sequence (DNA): TGCGCCAGCAGTCAATCTAGGGCGCCTGAATTCACTGAAGCTTTCTTT. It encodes CASSQSRAPEFTEAFF.

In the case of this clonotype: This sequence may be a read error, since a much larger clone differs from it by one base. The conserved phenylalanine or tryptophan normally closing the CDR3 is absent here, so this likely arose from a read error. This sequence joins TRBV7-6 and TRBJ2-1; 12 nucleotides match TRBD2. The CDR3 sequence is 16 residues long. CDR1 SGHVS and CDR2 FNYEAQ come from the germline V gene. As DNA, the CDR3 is TGTGCTAGCAGCTTAGCTAGCGGGGGGGCCTACAATGAGCAGTTCTAC. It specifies CASSLASGGAYNEQFY.

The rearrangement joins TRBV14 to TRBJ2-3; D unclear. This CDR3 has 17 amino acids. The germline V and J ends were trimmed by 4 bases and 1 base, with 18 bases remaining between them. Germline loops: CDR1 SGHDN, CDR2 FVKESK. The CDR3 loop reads CASSLLVSFVGTDTQYF. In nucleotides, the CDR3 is TGTGCCAGCAGCCTACTCGTCTCGTTTGTAGGCACAGATACGCAGTATTTT.

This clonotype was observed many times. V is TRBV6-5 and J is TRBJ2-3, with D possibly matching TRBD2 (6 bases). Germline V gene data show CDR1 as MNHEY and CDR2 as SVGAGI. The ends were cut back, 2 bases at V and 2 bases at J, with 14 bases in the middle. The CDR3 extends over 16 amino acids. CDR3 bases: TGTGCCAGCAGTTACATCTTGCGGGGTCCCACAGATACGCAGTATTTT. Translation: CASSYILRGPTDTQYF.

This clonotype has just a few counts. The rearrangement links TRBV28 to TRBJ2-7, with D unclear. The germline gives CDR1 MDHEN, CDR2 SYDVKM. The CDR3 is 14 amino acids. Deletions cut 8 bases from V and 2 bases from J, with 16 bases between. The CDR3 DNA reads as TGTGCCAGCTGTGCCCGCCGTACGGCCTACGAGCAGTACTTC. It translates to CASCARRTAYEQYF.

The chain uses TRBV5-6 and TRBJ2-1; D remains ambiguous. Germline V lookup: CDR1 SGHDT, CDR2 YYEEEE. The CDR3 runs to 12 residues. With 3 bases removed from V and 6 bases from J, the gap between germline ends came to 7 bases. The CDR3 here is CASSSRPNEQFF. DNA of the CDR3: TGTGCCAGCAGCTCCAGACCCAATGAGCAGTTCTTC. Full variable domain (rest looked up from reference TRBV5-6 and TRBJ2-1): DAGVTQSPTHLIKTRGQQVTLRCSPKSGHDTVSWYQQALGQGPQFIFQYYEEEERQRGNFPDRFSGHQFPNYSSELNVNALLLGDSALYLCASSSRPNEQFFGPGTRLTVL.